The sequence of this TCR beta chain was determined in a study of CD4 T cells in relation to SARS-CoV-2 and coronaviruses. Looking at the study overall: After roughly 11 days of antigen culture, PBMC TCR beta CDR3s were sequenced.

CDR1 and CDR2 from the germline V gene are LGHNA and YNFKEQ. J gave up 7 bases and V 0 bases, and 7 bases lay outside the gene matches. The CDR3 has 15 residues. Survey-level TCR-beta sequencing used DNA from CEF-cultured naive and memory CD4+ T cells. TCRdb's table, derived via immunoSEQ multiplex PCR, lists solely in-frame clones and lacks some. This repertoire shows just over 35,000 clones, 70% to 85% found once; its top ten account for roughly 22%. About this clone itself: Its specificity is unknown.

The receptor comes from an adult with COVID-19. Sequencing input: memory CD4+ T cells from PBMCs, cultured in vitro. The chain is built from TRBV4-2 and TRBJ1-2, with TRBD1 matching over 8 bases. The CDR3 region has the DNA TGTGCCAGCAGCCAAGATGCGCAGGGGGCGGTTGGCTACACCTTC. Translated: CASSQDAQGAVGYTF.